A single sample is the source of the 8 T cell receptor beta chains below, sequenced in a study of technical replicates of blood from several donors. Assay used: immunoSEQ multiplex PCR; TCRdb lists only in-frame clones, some missing. Among 70,000 to 95,000 clones listed, 75% to 95% were seen once. Material: T cells isolated from PBMCs. The receptors were gathered from a human donor in good health. Some clones in this sample may be carry-over from other donors' samples.

This clone showed up just a few times. The V and J genes are TRBV14 and TRBJ1-1, with a tentative D call TRBD1 (5 bases). V lost 1 base and J 1 base, leaving 10 bases between the germline ends. Germline V CDR1 and CDR2: SGHDN, FVKESK. CDR3 length: 15 residues. CDR3 residues: CASSQAGLKNTEAFF. Here the CDR3 DNA reads TGTGCCAGCAGCCAAGCGGGACTAAAGAACACTGAAGCTTTCTTT.

V usage is TRBV4-3 and J usage is TRBJ1-4, with TRBD1 matching over 8 bases. The CDR3 is 16 amino acids. The ends lost 0 bases at V and 8 bases at J; junction bases unmatched: 8. The germline CDR1 and CDR2 sequences are LGHNA and YSLEER. CDR3 sequence (DNA): TGCGCCAGCAGCCAAGATCTAGGGACAGGAAGCGAAAAACTGTTTTTT. Translated, it gives CASSQDLGTGSEKLFF.

The rearrangement joins TRBV15 to TRBJ1-1, with 9 bases aligning to TRBD1. The CDR3 consists of 14 residues. V lost 3 bases and J lost 6; bases outside the gene matches: 5. CDR1 is LNHNV, CDR2 YYDKDF, per germline (reference sequence). CDR3 protein: CATSRGQGRAEAFF. The CDR3 DNA reads as TGTGCCACCAGCAGGGGACAGGGTCGCGCTGAAGCTTTCTTT.

The chain has TRBV6-4 and TRBJ2-2; TRBD1 or TRBD2 may be the D gene (6 bases each). Germline V lookup: CDR1 MRHNA, CDR2 SNTAGT. There are 16 residues in the CDR3. V dropped 6 bases and J dropped 2 bases, with 16 bases sitting between them. CDR3 coding DNA: TGTGCCAGCAGGGACAGTCTAGCGCCCAACACCGGGGAGCTGTTTTTT. Protein: CASRDSLAPNTGELFF.

The genes are TRBV9 and TRBJ2-5; D unclear. The CDR3 spans 12 residues. Deletions cut 0 bases from V and 4 bases from J, with 4 bases between. The germline CDR1 and CDR2 sequences are SGDLS and YYNGEE. The CDR3: CASSVAGETQYF. The CDR3, as DNA: TGTGCCAGCAGCGTAGCGGGAGAGACCCAGTACTTC.

In its sample, this clone was seen once. The rearrangement links TRBV5-1 to TRBJ2-7; TRBD2 agrees at 9 bases. Germline CDR1 reads SGHRS; CDR2 reads YFSETQ. The CDR3 runs to 14 residues. The V segment lost 3 bases and the J segment 2 bases; nucleotides outside the gene matches: 3. The CDR3 protein is CASSSTSGAYEQYF. The DNA for the CDR3 is TGCGCCAGCAGCTCGACTAGCGGCGCCTACGAGCAGTACTTC.

This clone was seen a single time. J is TRBJ2-3 and V is TRBV7-7; D gene ambiguous. CDR1 SSHAT and CDR2 FNYEAQ come from the germline V gene (reference sequence). Trimming took off 5 bases at V and 1 base at J, with 10 bases between the two ends. This CDR3 contains 14 residues. As DNA, the CDR3 is TGTGCCAGCAGCCGAGATCCGGGCACAGATACGCAGTATTTT. Translation gives CASSRDPGTDTQYF.

J is TRBJ1-2 and V is TRBV11-2; D call uncertain. The CDR3 consists of 13 residues. Germline V gene sequence: CDR1 SGHAT, CDR2 FQNNGV. V was shortened by 4 bases and J by 3 bases, with 9 bases between the two germline ends. CDR3 loop: CASSSGGDYGYTF. The CDR3 DNA reads as TGTGCCAGCAGCTCGGGCGGGGACTATGGCTACACCTTC.